This T cell receptor (beta chain) was identified during a study of blood T cell repertoires in COVID-19. Study information: The United States, Italy and Spain were the sources of the acute and convalescent COVID-19 samples. In each case, the material was cDNA or gDNA derived from T cells, B-cell-depleted T cells, or PBMCs.

Original methodology: Amplification from reference gene primers served as the basis for estimated nucleated cell counts. Only in-frame clones appear in the TCRdb table, and some are missing; sequencing was by immunoSEQ multiplex PCR. V and J calls and clone size are as listed in that table; D and trimming were resolved from the DNA. Among about 170,000 clones listed, 84% were seen once. V was pared by 4 bases and J by 2 bases, with 13 bases between. The CDR3 loop spans 15 amino acids. Germline assignment: CDR1 MRHNA and CDR2 SNTAGT. Enrollment of patients from Seattle took place during active infection, with longitudinal follow-up.

Sequencing was performed on peripheral blood. J is TRBJ2-3 and V is TRBV6-4; no definite D call. The TCR originated in a woman aged 80 or over with COVID-19, enrolled during active disease. This CDR3 is CASSVRGAYTDTQYF. The CDR3 DNA is TGTGCCAGCAGTGTACGAGGCGCTTACACAGATACGCAGTATTTT.